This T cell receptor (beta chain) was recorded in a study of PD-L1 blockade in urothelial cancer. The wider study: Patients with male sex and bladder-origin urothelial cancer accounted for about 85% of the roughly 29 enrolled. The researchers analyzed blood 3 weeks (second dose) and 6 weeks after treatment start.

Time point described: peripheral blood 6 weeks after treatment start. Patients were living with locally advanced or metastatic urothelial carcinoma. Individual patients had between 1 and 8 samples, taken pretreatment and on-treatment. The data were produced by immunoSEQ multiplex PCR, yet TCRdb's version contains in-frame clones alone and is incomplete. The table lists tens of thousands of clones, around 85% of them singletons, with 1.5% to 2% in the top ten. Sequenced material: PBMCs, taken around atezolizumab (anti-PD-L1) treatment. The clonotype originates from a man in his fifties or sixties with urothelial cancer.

CDR3 coding DNA: TGCGCCAGCAGTGAGTCGGACAGGGGGATCGCCGGGGAGCTGTTTTTT. Amino acid sequence: CASSESDRGIAGELFF. J is TRBJ2-2 and V is TRBV10-1; 10 bases align to TRBD1. Trimming at V came to 0 bases and at J to 6 bases, leaving 4 bases not matched to a gene. Germline assignment: CDR1 WNHNN and CDR2 SYGVQD (reference sequence). This CDR3 is built from 16 residues.